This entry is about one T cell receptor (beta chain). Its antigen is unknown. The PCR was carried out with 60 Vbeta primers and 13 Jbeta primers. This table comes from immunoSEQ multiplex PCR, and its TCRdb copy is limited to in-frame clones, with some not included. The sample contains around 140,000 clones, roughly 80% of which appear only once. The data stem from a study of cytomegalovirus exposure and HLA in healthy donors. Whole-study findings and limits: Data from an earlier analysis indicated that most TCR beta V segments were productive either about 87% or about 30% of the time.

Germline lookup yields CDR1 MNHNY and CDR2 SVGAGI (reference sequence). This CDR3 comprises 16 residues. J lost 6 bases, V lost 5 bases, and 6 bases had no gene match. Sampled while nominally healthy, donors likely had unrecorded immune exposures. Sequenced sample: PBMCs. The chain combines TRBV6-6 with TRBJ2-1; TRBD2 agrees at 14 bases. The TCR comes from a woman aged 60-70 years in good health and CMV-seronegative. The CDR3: CASSPSGTSGGNEQFF. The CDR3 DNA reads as TGTGCCAGCAGTCCCTCCGGGACTAGCGGGGGCAATGAGCAGTTCTTC.